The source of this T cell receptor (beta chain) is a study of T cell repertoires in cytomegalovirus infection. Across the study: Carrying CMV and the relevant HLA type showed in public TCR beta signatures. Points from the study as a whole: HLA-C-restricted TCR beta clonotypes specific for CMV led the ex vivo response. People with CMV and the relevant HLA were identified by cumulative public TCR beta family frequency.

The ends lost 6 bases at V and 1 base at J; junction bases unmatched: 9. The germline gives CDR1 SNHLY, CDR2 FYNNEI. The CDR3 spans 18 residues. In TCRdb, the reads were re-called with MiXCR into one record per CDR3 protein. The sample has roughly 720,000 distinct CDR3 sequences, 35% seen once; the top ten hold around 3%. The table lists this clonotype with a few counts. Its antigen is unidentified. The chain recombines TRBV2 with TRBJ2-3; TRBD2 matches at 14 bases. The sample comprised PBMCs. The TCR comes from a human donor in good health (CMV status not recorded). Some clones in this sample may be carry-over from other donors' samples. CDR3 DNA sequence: TGTGCCAGCAGCCGGAGACTAGCGGGGGGGCCGGGCACAGATACGCAGTATTTT. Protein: CASSRRLAGGPGTDTQYF.